This record concerns one TCR beta chain sequence. These data come from a study of blood T cell repertoires in COVID-19. Study context: Samples representing acute and convalescent COVID-19 were sourced from the United States, Italy and Spain. T cells, B-cell-depleted T cells, or PBMCs provided the cDNA or gDNA that served as material.

Deletions cut 10 bases from V and 5 bases from J, with 20 bases between. The CDR3 sequence is 15 residues long. Germline V lookup: CDR1 LNHDA, CDR2 SQIVND (reference sequence). Original data processing: Quantification of nucleated cells was approximated via reference gene primer amplification. Repertoires were generated with immunoSEQ multiplex PCR, while TCRdb's copy carries only in-frame clones and drops some. V and J calls plus clone size are reproduced from that table; the DNA served to infer D and trimming. Among about 400,000 clones, about nine tenths were seen once, and the ten largest hold almost 1.5%.

Sequenced sample: peripheral blood. The chain employs TRBV19 and TRBJ1-4; a possible D gene is TRBD1 (6 bases). The TCR originated in a woman aged 25 to 39 with active or convalescent COVID-19. This CDR3 reads CATRDQGTKNEKLFF. The CDR3 coding sequence is TGTGCCACCAGAGACCAGGGGACGAAGAATGAAAAACTGTTTTTT.